The 18 T cell receptor beta chains in this list originate from one sample, sequenced in a study of blood T cell repertoires in COVID-19. Measured with immunoSEQ multiplex PCR; TCRdb has only the in-frame clones, and not every one. The data show 280,000 or so clones, with around 86% seen just once and approximately 2% held by the top ten. The sample comprised peripheral blood. The receptors stem from a woman aged 25 to 39 who had recovered from COVID-19.

The gene calls are TRBV27 and TRBJ1-4; D call uncertain. The germline V gene has CDR1 MNHEY and CDR2 SMNVEV (reference sequence). The CDR3 covers 14 residues. V lost 2 bases, J lost 6 bases, and 10 bases lay in between. CDR3 nucleotide sequence: TGTGCCAGCAGTTTAGTTTCTGGAGATGAAAAACTGTTTTTT. Protein product: CASSLVSGDEKLFF. Looking up the rest from reference TRBV27 and TRBJ1-4 gives the full variable domain: EAQVTQNPRYLITVTGKKLTVTCSQNMNHEYMSWYRQDPGLGLRQIYYSMNVEVTDKGDVPEGYKVSRKEKRNFPLILESPSPNQTSLYFCASSLVSGDEKLFFGSGTQLSVL.

This clone came up a few times. The CDR3 here is CASSLGQGVRETQYF. CDR3 DNA sequence: TGTGCCAGCAGCCTGGGACAGGGGGTCAGGGAGACCCAGTACTTC. This chain joins TRBV11-2 and TRBJ2-5; 11 bases are a match to TRBD1. The CDR3 covers 15 residues. After removal of 5 bases from V and 5 bases from J, the junction contained 7 bases not matched to a gene. The germline CDR1 and CDR2 sequences are SGHAT and FQNNGV.

For the CDR3, the DNA is TGTGCCAGCTCCAGGGACTTGGAGCCCCAGCATTTT. It codes for CASSRDLEPQHF. The rearrangement uses TRBV2 and TRBJ1-5, with a weak D call TRBD1 (5 bases). Between the trimmed V and J ends, which lost 8 bases and 8 bases, there was a span of 13 bases. In germline, CDR1 is SNHLY, CDR2 FYNNEI. The CDR3 covers 12 residues.

This chain connects TRBV30 to TRBJ1-5; 8 bases are a match to TRBD1. The germline V gene has CDR1 GTSNPN and CDR2 SVGIG (reference sequence). This CDR3 has 14 amino acids. After removal of 3 bases from V and 4 bases from J, the junction contained 5 bases not matched to a gene. CDR3 in amino acids: CAWSHDRGNQPQHF. DNA of the CDR3: TGTGCCTGGAGCCACGACAGGGGTAATCAGCCCCAGCATTTT. The full variable domain, with the rest looked up from reference TRBV30 and TRBJ1-5, is SQTIHQWPATLVQPVGSPLSLECTVEGTSNPNLYWYRQAAGRGLQLLFYSVGIGQISSEVPQNLSASRPQDRQFILSSKKLLLSDSGFYLCAWSHDRGNQPQHFGDGTRLSIL.

The chain is built from TRBV7-2 and TRBJ1-6; TRBD1 matches 8 bases. Germline-derived CDR1 and CDR2 are SGHTA and FQGNSA. CDR3 size: 15 residues. Unmatched junction bases numbered 5, after V lost 1 base and J lost 9 bases. The CDR3 nucleotides read TGTGCCAGCAGCTTAGTGGGGACAGGACCTTCACCCCTCCACTTT. Its protein is CASSLVGTGPSPLHF.

The chain is built from TRBV5-8 and TRBJ2-5, with 7 bases fitting TRBD1. CDR3 length equals 14 residues. The trim removed 4 bases at V and 4 bases at J, leaving 7 bases unmatched. From germline, CDR1 is SGHTS and CDR2 YDEGEE. CDR3 nucleotides: TGTGCCAGCAGCCCCGGGACAGCCAGAGAGACCCAGTACTTC. It is translated as CASSPGTARETQYF.

The V call is TRBV29-1, the J call TRBJ2-7; 12 bases are a match to TRBD1. V shed 6 bases and J 2 bases; nucleotides not matched to a gene: 5. The CDR3 totals 14 residues. Germline V gene sequence: CDR1 SQVTM, CDR2 ANQGSEA. The CDR3 bases are TGCAGCGTAGGGACAGGGGGCGATCCCTACGAGCAGTACTTC. Residues: CSVGTGGDPYEQYF.

The V and J genes are TRBV4-3 and TRBJ1-2, with a possible D match to TRBD1 (5 bases). V was clipped by 4 bases and J by 4 bases, with 10 bases between them. CDR1 and CDR2 (germline): LGHNA, YSLEER. The CDR3 extends over 13 amino acids. The CDR3 DNA follows: TGCGCCAGCAGCCGAGAAACAGGCTATGGCTACACCTTC. Translation gives CASSRETGYGYTF.

The chain combines TRBV6-5 with TRBJ2-1, with D possibly TRBD2 on 7 matching bases. CDR3 size: 15 residues. V was clipped by 4 bases and J by 4 bases, with 14 bases between them. Germline V gene lookup returns CDR1 MNHEY and CDR2 SVGAGI. The chain's CDR3 is CASSSEGGQYNEQFF. CDR3 DNA sequence: TGTGCCAGCAGTTCCGAGGGGGGGCAGTACAATGAGCAGTTCTTC.

V and J are TRBV10-3 and TRBJ1-2; D gene unclear. CDR1 is ENHRY and CDR2 is SYGVKD in the germline V gene. V lost 3 bases to trimming and J lost 7 bases, with 12 bases between them. CDR3 length equals 13 residues. CDR3 region: CAISDSEFSGYTF. The CDR3, as DNA: TGTGCCATCAGTGACAGTGAATTTTCTGGCTACACCTTC.

The sample holds one count of this clone. The chain uses TRBV27 and TRBJ2-7; unclear D gene. CDR1 is MNHEY, CDR2 SMNVEV, per germline (reference sequence). Trimming stripped 6 bases from V and 2 bases from J, with 11 bases between. CDR3 size: 13 residues. The CDR3 here is CASSATAAYEQYF. The DNA of the CDR3 is TGTGCCAGCAGCGCGACCGCGGCCTACGAGCAGTACTTC.

The J gene is TRBJ1-5, the V gene TRBV27; D unclear. The germline V gene encodes CDR1 MNHEY and CDR2 SMNVEV (reference sequence). This CDR3 comprises 16 residues. Trimming shortened V by 7 bases and J by 3 bases, and 19 bases separated the two germline ends. CDR3 in DNA: TGTGCCAGCACCACATTAAGAGGGAGGTCCAATCAGCCCCAGCATTTT. As protein: CASTTLRGRSNQPQHF.

This chain uses TRBV15 with TRBJ1-5; TRBD1 matches at 8 bases. Germline V gene data show CDR1 as LNHNV and CDR2 as YYDKDF (reference sequence). V lost 9 bases to trimming and J lost 4 bases; unmatched junction nucleotides: 5. CDR3 length: 13 residues. As DNA, the CDR3 is TGTGCCACGCGGGGACAGGAAAATCAGCCCCAGCATTTT. Protein product: CATRGQENQPQHF. Full variable domain (missing parts from reference TRBV15 and TRBJ1-5): DAMVIQNPRYQVTQFGKPVTLSCSQTLNHNVMYWYQQKSSQAPKLLFHYYDKDFNNEADTPDNFQSRRPNTSFCFLDIRSPGLGDTAMYLCATRGQENQPQHFGDGTRLSIL.

The gene calls are TRBV25-1 and TRBJ2-2; no clear D gene. The germline CDR1 and CDR2 sequences are MGHDK and SYGVNS. Trimming removed 4 bases from V and 1 base from J, with 10 bases in between. CDR3 length: 15 amino acids. This CDR3 is CASSGTQKNTGELFF. CDR3 in DNA: TGTGCCAGCAGTGGAACCCAGAAGAACACCGGGGAGCTGTTTTTT. The full variable domain, with the rest looked up from reference TRBV25-1 and TRBJ2-2, is EADIYQTPRYLVIGTGKKITLECSQTMGHDKMYWYQQDPGMELHLIHYSYGVNSTEKGDLSSESTVSRIRTEHFPLTLESARPSHTSQYLCASSGTQKNTGELFFGEGSRLTVL.

This clone has more than one count but fewer than ten. The chain combines TRBV7-9 with TRBJ2-7, with a tentative D call TRBD1 (6 bases). V gave up 4 bases and J gave up 2 bases, with 18 bases separating them. CDR1 and CDR2 from the germline V gene are SEHNR and FQNEAQ (reference sequence). The CDR3 consists of 16 residues. CDR3 loop: CASSSKTQGNPYEQYF. The CDR3 DNA sequence: TGTGCCAGCAGCTCAAAAACACAGGGAAACCCCTACGAGCAGTACTTC.

The chain uses TRBV11-2 and TRBJ2-5; D is perhaps TRBD2 (6 bases). V was clipped by 4 bases and J by 2 bases, with 17 bases between them. The CDR3 spans 16 residues. Germline values: CDR1 SGHAT, CDR2 FQNNGV. CDR3: CASSSGRAGRQETQYF. The CDR3, as DNA: TGTGCCAGCAGCTCGGGCCGGGCGGGGAGGCAAGAGACCCAGTACTTC.

The chain joins TRBV19 to TRBJ1-1, with D possibly matching TRBD1 (5 bases). Looked up from germline, CDR1 is LNHDA and CDR2 is SQIVND (reference sequence). This CDR3 comprises 12 residues. Between the trimmed V and J ends, which lost 5 bases and 11 bases, there was a span of 15 bases. For the CDR3, the DNA is TGTGCCAGTAGTTCGGGGCGGGAAGGGGCTTTCTTT. It codes for CASSSGREGAFF. Complete variable domain (other parts from reference TRBV19 and TRBJ1-1): DGGITQSPKYLFRKEGQNVTLSCEQNLNHDAMYWYRQDPGQGLRLIYYSQIVNDFQKGDIAEGYSVSREKKESFPLTVTSAQKNPTAFYLCASSSGREGAFFGQGTRLTVV.

The chain links TRBV24-1 to TRBJ2-7, with 7 bases that match TRBD1. CDR1 KGHDR and CDR2 SFDVKD come from the germline V gene. The CDR3 runs to 15 residues. The trim removed 4 bases at V and 1 base at J, leaving 6 bases unmatched. The CDR3 here is CATSDARGQSYEQYF. CDR3 bases: TGTGCCACCAGTGACGCCCGGGGACAGTCCTACGAGCAGTACTTC.